This T cell receptor beta chain was identified in a study of early T cells in non-severe SARS-CoV-2 infection. Tagging with unique molecular identifiers was applied to individual cDNA molecules. TCRdb re-called the 5' RACE reads through MiXCR, storing one row per CDR3 protein. This sample has about 66,000 distinct CDR3 sequences, with roughly 10% found just once. This clonotype was counted between two and nine times. This clonotype was sampled from an adult who was a healthcare worker with PCR-confirmed SARS-CoV-2 infection or an uninfected control (not recorded which). The sample was whole blood.

The CDR3 reads CASSLLDSYNEQFF. The CDR3 DNA sequence: TGCGCCAGCAGCTTACTTGACTCGTACAATGAGCAGTTCTTC. The rearrangement links TRBV5-1 to TRBJ2-1; D remains ambiguous. V was pared by 2 bases and J by 4 bases, with 10 bases between. Germline assignment: CDR1 SGHRS and CDR2 YFSETQ. The CDR3 totals 14 residues. The entire variable domain, with the rest obtained from reference TRBV5-1 and TRBJ2-1, is as follows: KAGVTQTPRYLIKTRGQQVTLSCSPISGHRSVSWYQQTPGQGLQFLFEYFSETQRNKGNFPGRFSGRQFSNSRSEMNVSTLELGDSALYLCASSLLDSYNEQFFGPGTRLTVL.